These 3 T cell receptor beta chains were all obtained from the same sample, sequenced in a study of T and B cells in COVID-19 patients. BIOMED2 TRB-A/B primer pools were used in multiplex TRB PCR. One entry per CDR3 protein results from TCRdb running MiXCR on the multiplex PCR reads. The sample lists thousands of distinct CDR3 sequences, roughly 25% occurring once. Blood genomic DNA input for TRB amplification was about 250-550 ng. Sequencing used blood. The receptors were sampled from a human donor with active COVID-19.

By sample fraction, this clonotype is medium-sized. The chain links TRBV29-1 to TRBJ1-1; D remains unclear. This CDR3 contains 11 residues. Germline CDR1 is SQVTM and CDR2 is ANQGSEA. V was cut by 7 bases and J by 6 bases, with 12 bases left in between. CDR3 sequence (DNA): TGCAGCGCTCAGGTGGGTGCTGAAGCTTTCTTT. Translating it yields CSAQVGAEAFF. The variable domain in full, with the rest retrieved from reference TRBV29-1 and TRBJ1-1, is SAVISQKPSRDICQRGTSLTIQCQVDSQVTMMFWYRQQPGQSLTLIATANQGSEATYESGFVIDKFPISRPNLTFSTLTVSNMSPEDSSIYLCSAQVGAEAFFGQGTRLTVV.

This sequence joins TRBV7-9 and TRBJ1-2; D is ambiguous. From germline, CDR1 is SEHNR and CDR2 FQNEAQ (reference sequence). The V end lost 0 bases, the J end lost 8 bases, and 13 bases lay between the germline ends. CDR3 size: 14 residues. As DNA, the CDR3 is TGTGCCAGCAGCTTAGCGGAGCCTACGGAAGGCTACACCTTC. Translating gives CASSLAEPTEGYTF. Together with reference TRBV7-9 and TRBJ1-2, the CDR3 gives the full variable domain: DTGVSQNPRHKITKRGQNVTFRCDPISEHNRLYWYRQTLGQGPEFLTYFQNEAQLEKSRLLSDRFSAERPKGSFSTLEIQRTEQGDSAMYLCASSLAEPTEGYTFGSGTRLTVV.

This clonotype was seen more than once but under ten times. CDR3 nucleotide sequence: TGTGCCAGCAGCTATGCGTGGTCTAGCGGCCAAGAGACCCAGTACTTC. This sequence encodes CASSYAWSSGQETQYF. V gene TRBV7-2 combines with J gene TRBJ2-5, with 7 positions matching TRBD2. V shed 4 bases, J shed 1 base, and the junction held 9 bases outside the gene matches. The CDR3 has 16 residues. Germline lookup yields CDR1 SGHTA and CDR2 FQGNSA.